This entry features one T cell receptor (beta chain) sequence. Assay: immunoSEQ multiplex PCR; the TCRdb copy retains only in-frame clones and omits some. The sample lists around 53,000 clones; approximately 86% were seen once. This sample stems from a study of technical replicates of blood from several donors. With 0 bases clipped from V and 5 bases from J, the junction kept 14 bases outside the gene matches. The CDR3 loop spans 18 amino acids. The germline V gene encodes CDR1 MGHRA and CDR2 YSYEKL. This chain links TRBV4-1 with TRBJ1-1, with 8 nucleotides matching TRBD1. The receptor's source is a human donor in good health. Some clones in this sample may be carry-over from other donors' samples. Sequenced material: PBMCs. The CDR3 sequence is CASSQDRGQGEPWTEAFF. CDR3 in DNA: TGCGCCAGCAGCCAAGATAGAGGACAGGGTGAACCCTGGACTGAAGCTTTCTTT.